Presented here are 13 T cell receptor beta chains from one specimen sequenced in a study of CD8 T cells in Susac syndrome. Random-hexamer reverse transcription was applied to roughly 0.5 to 1 ug RNA. MiXCR, run by TCRdb on the immunoSEQ multiplex PCR reads, gives a single entry per CDR3 protein. The table shows some 150,000 distinct CDR3 sequences, with over 85% occurring only once. The sample was CD8+ T cells from PBMCs. Source of these receptors: a human donor with multiple sclerosis.

This rearrangement joins TRBV27 to TRBJ1-6, with 7 bases fitting TRBD1. Losses at the gene ends were 5 bases for V and 9 bases for J; bases not matched to a gene: 4. The CDR3 extends over 13 amino acids. Looked up from germline, CDR1 is MNHEY and CDR2 is SMNVEV (reference sequence). CDR3 protein: CASSTGVGSPLHF. In nucleotides, the CDR3 is TGTGCCAGCAGTACAGGGGTTGGTTCACCCCTCCACTTT.

Turning to this clonotype: Mismatch with germline at one junction end may stem from a read error. The V and J genes are TRBV29-1 and TRBJ2-2; 10 nucleotides match TRBD2. This CDR3 is built from 15 residues. Per germline, CDR1 SQVTM and CDR2 ANQGSEA. The CDR3 protein is CSVPGLAANTGELFF. In DNA, the CDR3 is TGCAGCGTACCCGGACTAGCGGCGAATACCGGGGAGCTGTTTTTT.

The chain couples TRBV28 to TRBJ2-7, with D uncertain. Trimming cost V 3 bases and J 2 bases, with 11 bases left between them. CDR1 and CDR2 (germline): MDHEN, SYDVKM. The CDR3 consists of 14 residues. Here the CDR3 DNA reads TGTGCCAGCAGTTTGTCAAGTGGCCCCTACGAGCAGTACTTC. It specifies CASSLSSGPYEQYF.

A single count supports this clonotype. The chain uses TRBV7-9 and TRBJ2-7; 9 bases line up with TRBD2. The V and J ends lost 10 bases and 4 bases, in that order; junction bases with no gene match: 14. The CDR3 runs to 15 residues. Germline V gene sequence: CDR1 SEHNR, CDR2 FQNEAQ (reference sequence). Here the CDR3 DNA reads TGTGCCATAGAGCAGCAGCGGGGGGCCAAGTACGAGCAGTACTTC. It encodes CAIEQQRGAKYEQYF.

V is TRBV20-1 and J is TRBJ2-7, with D perhaps TRBD1 (5 bases). The CDR3 covers 14 residues. Trimming left V 0 bases short and J 2 bases short, with 11 bases between. Per the germline V gene, CDR1 is DFQATT and CDR2 is SNEGSKA (reference sequence). CDR3 region: CSARDPQGTYEQYF. CDR3 nucleotides: TGCAGTGCTAGAGACCCCCAGGGAACCTACGAGCAGTACTTC.

The rearrangement links TRBV7-9 to TRBJ2-1; no clear D gene. Per germline, CDR1 SEHNR and CDR2 FQNEAQ (reference sequence). This CDR3 is built from 12 residues. The V end was cut by 3 bases, the J end by 8 bases, with 8 bases between. CDR3 loop: CASSLGAHEQFF. The CDR3 region has the DNA TGTGCCAGCAGCTTGGGTGCACATGAGCAGTTCTTC.

V and J are TRBV6-4 and TRBJ1-2; no reliable D call. The V and J ends lost 6 bases and 2 bases respectively, with 16 bases between them. Germline-derived CDR1 and CDR2 are MRHNA and SNTAGT. The CDR3 totals 15 residues. The CDR3 reads CASRESRSGNYGYTF. The CDR3 nucleotides read TGTGCCAGCAGGGAAAGTAGGTCTGGGAACTATGGCTACACCTTC.

The V gene is TRBV28, the J gene TRBJ2-7; 8 bases agree with TRBD1. V trimming: 7 bases; J trimming: 3 bases; junction bases outside the gene matches: 8. This CDR3 contains 14 residues. CDR1 and CDR2 (germline): MDHEN, SYDVKM. CDR3 in amino acids: CASKRDRGYYEQYF. For the CDR3, the DNA is TGTGCCAGCAAAAGAGACAGGGGATACTACGAGCAGTACTTC.

The genes are TRBV20-1 and TRBJ2-2; no firm D call. Germline loops: CDR1 DFQATT, CDR2 SNEGSKA (reference sequence). Trimming took 1 base from V and 3 from J, leaving 12 bases between them. This CDR3 region has 15 residues. The CDR3 loop is CSARVYGPHTGELFF. As DNA, the CDR3 is TGCAGTGCTAGAGTCTATGGGCCCCACACCGGGGAGCTGTTTTTT.

The chain links TRBV11-2 to TRBJ1-2; D gene unclear. The V gene's germline CDR1 is SGHAT and CDR2 FQNNGV. The CDR3 is 12 residues long. V lost 4 bases and J lost 5, with 8 bases in between. The CDR3 here is CASSYHGYGYTF. Here the CDR3 DNA reads TGTGCCAGCAGCTACCACGGGTATGGCTACACCTTC.

The J gene is TRBJ2-6, the V gene TRBV15; no definite D call. From germline, CDR1 is LNHNV and CDR2 YYDKDF (reference sequence). The CDR3 has 17 residues. The V and J ends lost 6 bases and 0 bases respectively, with 15 bases between them. CDR3 DNA: TGTGCCACCAGTCCCCTCTTACATAACTCTGGGGCCAACGTCCTGACTTTC. Amino acids: CATSPLLHNSGANVLTF.

CDR3 coding DNA: TGTGCCAGCAGCCAAGATTACTACGAGCAGTACTTC. Encoded protein: CASSQDYYEQYF. The V gene is TRBV14, the J gene TRBJ2-7; D gene unclear. This CDR3 region has 12 residues. V lost 0 bases, J lost 3 bases, and 3 bases lay in between. Germline CDR1 SGHDN, CDR2 FVKESK.

This chain connects TRBV2 to TRBJ2-7; D remains unclear. V lost 4 bases to trimming and J lost 5 bases, with 15 bases between them. The CDR3 contains 14 residues. Germline V gives CDR1 SNHLY, CDR2 FYNNEI. CDR3 sequence reads: CASSVPGERDEQYF. Written as DNA, the CDR3 is TGTGCCAGCAGTGTCCCGGGTGAGCGCGACGAGCAGTACTTC.